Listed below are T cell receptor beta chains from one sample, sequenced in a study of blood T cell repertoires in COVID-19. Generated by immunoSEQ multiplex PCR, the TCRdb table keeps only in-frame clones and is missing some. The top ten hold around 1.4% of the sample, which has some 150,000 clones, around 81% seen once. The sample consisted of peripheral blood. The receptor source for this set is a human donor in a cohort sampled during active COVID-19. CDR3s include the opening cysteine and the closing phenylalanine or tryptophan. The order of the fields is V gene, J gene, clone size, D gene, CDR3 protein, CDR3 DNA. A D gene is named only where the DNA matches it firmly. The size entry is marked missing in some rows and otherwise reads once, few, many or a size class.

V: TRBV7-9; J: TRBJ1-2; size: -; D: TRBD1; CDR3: CASSLKGSGGYGYTF; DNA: TGTGCCAGCAGCTTAAAGGGGTCAGGGGGCTATGGCTACACCTTC
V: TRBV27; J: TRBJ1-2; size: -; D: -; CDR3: CASTPRGSVYGYTF; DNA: TGTGCCAGCACCCCCAGGGGAAGTGTGTATGGCTACACCTTC
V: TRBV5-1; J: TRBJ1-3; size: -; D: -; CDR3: CASSLARGSGNTIYF; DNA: TGCGCCAGCAGCTTGGCACGGGGGTCTGGAAACACCATATATTTT
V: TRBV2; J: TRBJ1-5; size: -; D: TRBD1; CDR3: CASSRDRGDQPQHF; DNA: TGTGCCAGCAGCCGGGACAGGGGGGATCAGCCCCAGCATTTT
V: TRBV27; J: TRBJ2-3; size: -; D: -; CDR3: CASSLSVGEATTGTDTQYF; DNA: TGTGCCAGCAGTTTATCGGTGGGGGAGGCCACGACTGGGACAGATACGCAGTATTTT
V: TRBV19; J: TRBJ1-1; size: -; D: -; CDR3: CASMGGTPFVNTEAFF; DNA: TGTGCCAGTATGGGAGGCACTCCATTTGTTAACACTGAAGCTTTCTTT
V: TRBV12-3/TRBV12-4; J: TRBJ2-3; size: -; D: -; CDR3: CASSREDTQYF; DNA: TGTGCCAGCAGCCGAGAAGATACGCAGTATTTT
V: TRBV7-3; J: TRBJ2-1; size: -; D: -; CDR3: CASSPTAGSHNEQFF; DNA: TGTGCCAGCAGCCCAACGGCGGGGTCGCACAATGAGCAGTTCTTC
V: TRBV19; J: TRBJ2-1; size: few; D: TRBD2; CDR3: CASSIVGLAGGPGQFF; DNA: TGTGCCAGTAGTATAGTGGGGCTAGCGGGAGGGCCAGGGCAGTTCTTC
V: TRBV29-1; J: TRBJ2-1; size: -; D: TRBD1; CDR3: CSATDRGSRNEQFF; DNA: TGCAGCGCCACGGACAGGGGATCTCGCAATGAGCAGTTCTTC
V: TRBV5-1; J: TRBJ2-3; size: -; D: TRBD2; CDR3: CASSFGTSGTHLGSTDTQYF; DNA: TGCGCCAGCAGTTTCGGGACTAGCGGGACCCATCTCGGAAGCACAGATACGCAGTATTTT
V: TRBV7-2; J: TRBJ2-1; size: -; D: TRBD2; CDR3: CASSLSGTSGRREQFF; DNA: TGTGCCAGCAGCCTCTCCGGCACTAGCGGGAGAAGAGAGCAGTTCTTC
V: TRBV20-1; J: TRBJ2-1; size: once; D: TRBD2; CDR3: CSASRTGGYNEQFF; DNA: TGCAGTGCTAGTCGGACCGGGGGGTACAATGAGCAGTTCTTC
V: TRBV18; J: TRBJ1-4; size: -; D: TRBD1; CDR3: CASSPTGGDEKLFF; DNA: TGTGCCAGCTCACCGACAGGGGGCGATGAAAAACTGTTTTTT
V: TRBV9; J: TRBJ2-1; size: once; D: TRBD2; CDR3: CASSVGGLAVRENEQFF; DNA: TGTGCCAGCAGCGTAGGAGGACTAGCGGTTCGAGAGAATGAGCAGTTCTTC
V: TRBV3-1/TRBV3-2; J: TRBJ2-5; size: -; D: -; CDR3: CASSRSDRETQYF; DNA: TGTGCCAGCAGCCGTAGCGATCGGGAGACCCAGTACTTC
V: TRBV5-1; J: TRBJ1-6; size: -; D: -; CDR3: CASSLGQGRWNSPLHF; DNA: TGCGCCAGCAGCTTGGGGCAGGGAAGATGGAATTCACCCCTCCACTTT
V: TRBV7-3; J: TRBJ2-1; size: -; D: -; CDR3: CASSFGGSYNEQFF; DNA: TGTGCCAGCAGCTTTGGCGGGTCCTACAATGAGCAGTTCTTC
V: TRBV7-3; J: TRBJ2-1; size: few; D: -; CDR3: CASSLYGPGSTQKNEQFF; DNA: TGTGCCAGCAGCTTATATGGCCCGGGTTCGACTCAGAAAAATGAGCAGTTCTTC
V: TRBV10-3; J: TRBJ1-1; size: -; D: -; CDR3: CAISDSGAANTEAFF; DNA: TGTGCCATCAGTGACTCTGGCGCGGCGAACACTGAAGCTTTCTTT
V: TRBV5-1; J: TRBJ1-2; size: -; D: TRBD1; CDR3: CASSNGTVSYGYTF; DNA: TGCGCCAGCAGCAACGGGACAGTCTCCTATGGCTACACCTTC
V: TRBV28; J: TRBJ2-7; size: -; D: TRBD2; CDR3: CASSSPNYSGRSYEQYF; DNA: TGTGCCAGCAGTTCCCCCAATTATAGCGGGAGGTCCTACGAGCAGTACTTC
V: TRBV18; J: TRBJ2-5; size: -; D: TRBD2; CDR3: CASSMGGSSRETQYF; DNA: TGTGCCAGCTCCATGGGAGGGAGTTCTCGGGAGACCCAGTACTTC
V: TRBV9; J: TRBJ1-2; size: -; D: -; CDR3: CASSPYRPAYGYTF; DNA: TGTGCCAGCAGCCCTTACAGGCCCGCCTATGGCTACACCTTC
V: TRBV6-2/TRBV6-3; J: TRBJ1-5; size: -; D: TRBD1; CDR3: CASSYEAGGFQPQHF; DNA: TGTGCCAGCAGTTACGAGGCAGGGGGTTTCCAGCCCCAGCATTTT
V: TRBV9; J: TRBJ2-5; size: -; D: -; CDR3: CASSVAAAGLQTQYF; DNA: TGTGCCAGCAGCGTAGCCGCGGCAGGGCTTCAGACCCAGTACTTC
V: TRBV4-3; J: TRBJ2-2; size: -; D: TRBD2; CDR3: CASSHGLARGELFF; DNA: TGCGCCAGCAGCCATGGACTAGCTCGCGGGGAGCTGTTTTTT
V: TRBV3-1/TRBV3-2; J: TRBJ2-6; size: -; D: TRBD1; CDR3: CASRRLTGAGANVLTF; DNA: TGTGCCAGCAGACGACTAACAGGGGCTGGGGCCAACGTCCTGACTTTC
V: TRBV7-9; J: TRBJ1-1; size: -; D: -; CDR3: CASSRGWNTEAFF; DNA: TGTGCCAGCAGTCGCGGCTGGAACACTGAAGCTTTCTTT
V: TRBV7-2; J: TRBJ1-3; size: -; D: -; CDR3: CASSLPGLFNTIYF; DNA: TGTGCCAGCAGCCTACCGGGACTGTTTAACACCATATATTTT
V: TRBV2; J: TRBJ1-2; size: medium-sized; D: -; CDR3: CASSRDRSDGYTF; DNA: TGTGCCAGCAGCCGCGACAGGAGTGATGGCTACACCTTC
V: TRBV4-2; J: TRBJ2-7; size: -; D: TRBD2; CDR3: CASSQSPNSGSYEQYF; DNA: TGTGCCAGCAGCCAATCCCCGAATAGCGGGAGTTACGAGCAGTACTTC
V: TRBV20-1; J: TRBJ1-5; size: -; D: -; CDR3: CSAGQSQPQHF; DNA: TGCAGTGCGGGGCAGTCCCAGCCCCAGCATTTT
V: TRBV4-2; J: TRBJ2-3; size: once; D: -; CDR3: CASPGGTRITDTQYF; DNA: TGTGCCAGCCCAGGGGGGACTAGAATCACAGATACGCAGTATTTT
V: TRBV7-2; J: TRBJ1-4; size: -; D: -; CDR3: CASSQGRSGEKLFF; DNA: TGTGCCAGCTCACAAGGGAGGTCGGGTGAAAAACTGTTTTTT
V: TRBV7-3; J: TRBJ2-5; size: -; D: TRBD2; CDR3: CASSKGLAGRVETQYF; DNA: TGTGCCAGCAGCAAAGGACTAGCGGGAAGGGTAGAGACCCAGTACTTC